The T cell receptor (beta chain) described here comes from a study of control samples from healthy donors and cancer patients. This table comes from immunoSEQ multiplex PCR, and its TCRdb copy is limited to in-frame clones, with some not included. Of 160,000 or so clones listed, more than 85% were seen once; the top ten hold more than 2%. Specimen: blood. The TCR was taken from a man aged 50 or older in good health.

DNA for the CDR3: TGTGCCAGCAGCTCATCACAGGGCACTGAAGCTTTCTTT. This translates into CASSSSQGTEAFF. V and J are TRBV7-6 and TRBJ1-1; possible D gene TRBD1, 6 bases. The V gene lost 4 bases and the J gene lost 4 bases, with 10 bases spanning the gap. Germline V gene lookup returns CDR1 SGHVS and CDR2 FNYEAQ. The CDR3 is 13 amino acids.